Shown below are 32 T cell receptor beta chains from a single sample sequenced in a study of Ad26.COV2.S vaccination and SARS-CoV-2 variants. Assay used: immunoSEQ multiplex PCR; TCRdb lists only in-frame clones, some missing. The sample contains approximately 420,000 clones, more than 85% of which appear only once. The treatment denotes: some 19 received Ad26.COV2.S at low or high dose, single or two shots; about 5 received placebo; per-sample allocation not given. At day 63 after the first vaccine or placebo injection, samples were drawn. Sample: peripheral blood, taken in a trial of Ad26.COV2.S vaccine versus placebo. These TCRs come from a person aged 18-60 years who received the Ad26.COV2.S COVID-19 vaccine or a placebo.

Only one count was recorded for this clone. CDR3 loop: CASSGIGGTDTQYF. The CDR3 nucleotides read TGTGCCAGCAGCGGTATCGGGGGTACAGATACGCAGTATTTT. The V and J genes are TRBV7-9 and TRBJ2-3; D perhaps matches TRBD2 (6 bases). Germline V gives CDR1 SEHNR, CDR2 FQNEAQ (reference sequence). The CDR3 contains 14 residues. Trimming took off 5 bases at V and 3 bases at J, with 12 bases between the two ends.

The chain has TRBV29-1 and TRBJ1-1; D is possibly TRBD1 (5 bases). The CDR3 extends over 11 amino acids. Trimming left V 3 bases short and J 4 bases short, with 6 bases between. CDR1 SQVTM and CDR2 ANQGSEA come from the germline V gene. The CDR3 spells CSVDGGTEAFF. The CDR3 region has the DNA TGCAGCGTTGACGGGGGCACTGAAGCTTTCTTT.

V usage is TRBV10-3 and J usage is TRBJ1-6, with unresolved D. CDR3 length: 12 residues. The V and J ends lost 3 bases and 14 bases respectively, with 11 bases between them. CDR1 ENHRY and CDR2 SYGVKD come from the germline V gene. The CDR3 loop reads CAISDTALALHF. The CDR3 bases are TGTGCCATCAGTGACACAGCGTTGGCCCTCCACTTT.

The gene calls are TRBV12-3 or TRBV12-4 and TRBJ1-3; D remains unclear. With 8 bases removed from V and 4 bases from J, the gap between germline ends came to 3 bases. This CDR3 has 10 amino acids. CDR3 DNA sequence: TGTGCCAGCTACGGAAACACCATATATTTT. It translates to CASYGNTIYF.

On this clone: A read error may account for a junction end that differs from germline. The chain uses TRBV7-7 and TRBJ2-2, with D maybe TRBD2 (7 bases). The CDR3 length is 14 residues. Looked up from germline, CDR1 is SSHAT and CDR2 is FNYEAQ (reference sequence). The CDR3 loop is CASSLGGAAGELFF. Here the CDR3 DNA reads TGTGCTAGCAGCTTAGGGGGGGCCGCCGGGGAGCTGTTTTTT.

The sample holds one count of this clone. The genes are TRBV7-9 and TRBJ1-4, with 10 positions matching TRBD1. The CDR3 consists of 14 residues. Per germline, CDR1 SEHNR and CDR2 FQNEAQ (reference sequence). V was clipped by 6 bases and J by 4 bases; unmatched bases: 2. The CDR3 bases are TGTGCCAGCAGGGGGACAGGGGATAATGAAAAACTGTTTTTT. Its translation is CASRGTGDNEKLFF.

The chain uses TRBV11-2 and TRBJ2-6; 9 bases match TRBD1. V trimming: 2 bases; J trimming: 0 bases; junction bases outside the gene matches: 5. This CDR3 region has 18 residues. Germline CDR1 SGHAT, CDR2 FQNNGV. CDR3 bases: TGTGCCAGCAGCTTACTGGGACAGGGCCTCTCTGGGGCCAACGTCCTGACTTTC. Amino acid sequence: CASSLLGQGLSGANVLTF.

This clone has only one observation. The CDR3 coding sequence is TGTGCCAGCAGTGACGGGGGTATCAAGGGGAAGACCCAGTACTTC. Residues: CASSDGGIKGKTQYF. This chain connects TRBV2 to TRBJ2-5; the D gene is possibly TRBD2 (6 bases). CDR3 length equals 15 residues. Between the trimmed V and J ends, which lost 3 bases and 6 bases, there was a span of 17 bases. Germline CDR1 is SNHLY and CDR2 is FYNNEI.

CDR3 coding DNA: TGCGCCAGCAGCTTCCAGGGAAGCTCTAACTATGGCTACACCTTC. This encodes CASSFQGSSNYGYTF. The chain is built from TRBV5-1 and TRBJ1-2, with D possibly being TRBD1 (5 bases). CDR3 size: 15 residues. V lost 2 bases to trimming and J lost 0 bases, with 11 bases between them. CDR1 SGHRS and CDR2 YFSETQ come from the germline V gene.

The chain has TRBV19 and TRBJ1-5; 7 bases are shared with TRBD1. CDR3 length: 15 amino acids. Germline values: CDR1 LNHDA, CDR2 SQIVND (reference sequence). J lost 1 base, V lost 3 bases, and 3 bases had no gene match. CDR3 in amino acids: CASSITGVSNQPQHF. Written as DNA, the CDR3 is TGTGCCAGTAGTATTACAGGGGTAAGCAATCAGCCCCAGCATTTT.

The chain recombines TRBV11-3 with TRBJ2-1; D perhaps matches TRBD1 (5 bases). This CDR3 has 17 residues. Germline V lookup: CDR1 SGHNT, CDR2 YENEEA. The V gene lost 4 bases and the J gene lost 3 bases, with 19 bases spanning the gap. The CDR3 DNA reads as TGTGCCAGCAGCTCCGGACCTGGCAGGGCTCTCTACAATGAGCAGTTCTTC. This codes for CASSSGPGRALYNEQFF. Full variable domain (outside the CDR3, taken from reference TRBV11-3 and TRBJ2-1): EAGVVQSPRYKIIEKKQPVAFWCNPISGHNTLYWYLQNLGQGPELLIRYENEEAVDDSQLPKDRFSAERLKGVDSTLKIQPAELGDSAVYLCASSSGPGRALYNEQFFGPGTRLTVL.

The rearrangement joins TRBV2 to TRBJ1-1; D might be TRBD1 (5 bases). The CDR3 runs 16 residues. Germline CDR1 SNHLY, CDR2 FYNNEI. V lost 3 bases and J lost 5, with 19 bases in between. The CDR3 region has the DNA TGTGCCAGCAGTGAGCGGGTAGTCGGGGCTCGTACTGAAGCTTTCTTT. As protein: CASSERVVGARTEAFF.

V gene TRBV6-6 combines with J gene TRBJ2-2; a possible D gene is TRBD1 (6 bases). Trimming removed 6 bases at V and 5 bases at J, with 13 bases between. CDR1 MNHNY and CDR2 SVGAGI come from the germline V gene (reference sequence). The CDR3 is made up of 14 amino acids. Here the CDR3 DNA reads TGTGCCAGCAGCCCTGGACAGTTGACCGGGGAGCTGTTTTTT. It is translated as CASSPGQLTGELFF.

This clone came up once. The chain is built from TRBV2 and TRBJ2-7; tentatively, D is TRBD1 or TRBD2 (5 bases each). The CDR3 runs to 14 residues. Trimming shortened V by 3 bases and J by 3 bases, and 12 bases separated the two germline ends. Germline CDR1 reads SNHLY; CDR2 reads FYNNEI. The CDR3 protein is CASSDEGRDYEQYF. CDR3 in DNA: TGTGCCAGCAGTGATGAGGGGAGAGACTACGAGCAGTACTTC. Based on the CDR3 plus reference TRBV2 and TRBJ2-7, the full variable domain is EPEVTQTPSHQVTQMGQEVILRCVPISNHLYFYWYRQILGQKVEFLVSFYNNEISEKSEIFDDQFSVERPDGSNFTLKIRSTKLEDSAMYFCASSDEGRDYEQYFGPGTRLTVT.

The genes are TRBV29-1 and TRBJ1-1; the D is unclear. Germline V gene sequence: CDR1 SQVTM, CDR2 ANQGSEA. The V and J ends lost 3 bases and 4 bases respectively, with 18 bases between them. This CDR3 spans 15 amino acids. As DNA, the CDR3 is TGCAGCGTTGACTCCCCCCAAAGAAGGGCCACTGAAGCTTTCTTT. Translated, it gives CSVDSPQRRATEAFF.

This chain connects TRBV15 to TRBJ1-2; TRBD1 might be the D (6 bases). Looked up from germline, CDR1 is LNHNV and CDR2 is YYDKDF (reference sequence). Trimming shortened V by 0 bases and J by 2 bases, and 13 bases separated the two germline ends. The CDR3 totals 16 residues. CDR3 DNA sequence: TGTGCCACCAGCAGAGATCTGGGAACAGGGAACTATGGCTACACCTTC. This gives the protein CATSRDLGTGNYGYTF. The full variable domain, rest sourced from reference TRBV15 and TRBJ1-2, is DAMVIQNPRYQVTQFGKPVTLSCSQTLNHNVMYWYQQKSSQAPKLLFHYYDKDFNNEADTPDNFQSRRPNTSFCFLDIRSPGLGDTAMYLCATSRDLGTGNYGYTFGSGTRLTVV.

The gene calls are TRBV3-1 (or the pseudogene TRBV3-2) and TRBJ1-4, with 7 bases that match TRBD1. V trimming: 0 bases; J trimming: 7 bases; junction bases outside the gene matches: 11. CDR3 length: 17 amino acids. CDR1 is LGHDT, CDR2 YNNKEL, per germline (reference sequence). CDR3 in amino acids: CASSQDEWTGRGEKLFF. The CDR3 nucleotides read TGTGCCAGCAGCCAAGACGAGTGGACAGGAAGGGGTGAAAAACTGTTTTTT.

The chain has TRBV6-5 and TRBJ2-7; D possibly corresponds to TRBD1 (5 bases). The germline V gene has CDR1 MNHEY and CDR2 SVGAGI. The V end lost 0 bases, the J end lost 13 bases, and 16 bases lay between the germline ends. This CDR3 is built from 13 residues. In DNA, the CDR3 is TGTGCCAGCAGTTACTCAAAGGGGCAGGGCAGATACTTC. It encodes CASSYSKGQGRYF.

The chain is built from TRBV7-2 and TRBJ1-1, with D perhaps TRBD1 (5 bases). Germline CDR1 is SGHTA and CDR2 is FQGNSA. Trimming removed 2 bases at V and 1 base at J, with 8 bases between. The length of the CDR3 is 14 residues. The CDR3 DNA is TGTGCCAGCAGCTTATGGGGACCGAACACTGAAGCTTTCTTT. The encoded protein is CASSLWGPNTEAFF.

The J gene is TRBJ2-1, the V gene TRBV14, with 7 bases that match TRBD1. V lost 8 bases and J lost 13; bases outside the gene matches: 8. The CDR3 has 11 amino acids. Germline V CDR1 and CDR2: SGHDN, FVKESK. The CDR3 DNA follows: TGTGCCAGCGGAGAGACAGGGACACAGTTCTTC. Translated: CASGETGTQFF.

The DNA of the CDR3 is TGTGCCAGCAGTGACCCGGGACAGGGGGTCAACGAGCAGTACTTC. This sequence encodes CASSDPGQGVNEQYF. The chain carries TRBV25-1 and TRBJ2-7, with 11 nucleotides matching TRBD1. This CDR3 comprises 15 residues. The germline V gene encodes CDR1 MGHDK and CDR2 SYGVNS. After removal of 3 bases from V and 5 bases from J, the junction contained 6 bases not matched to a gene.

The chain uses TRBV16 and TRBJ2-7; D not certain. The CDR3 totals 12 residues. V gave up 0 bases and J gave up 1 base, with 1 base separating them. CDR1 is KGHSY and CDR2 is FQNENV in the germline V gene. The chain's CDR3 is CASSQSSYEQYF. The DNA for the CDR3 is TGTGCCAGCAGCCAATCATCCTACGAGCAGTACTTC.

The gene calls are TRBV25-1 and TRBJ2-5; 7 nucleotides agree with TRBD1. CDR3 length: 15 residues. Germline V gives CDR1 MGHDK, CDR2 SYGVNS. Trimming took 8 bases from V and 4 from J; bases not matched to a gene: 13. DNA for the CDR3: TGTGCCAGCTACAGGGGTATATCGGATATAGAGACCCAGTACTTC. Residues: CASYRGISDIETQYF.

The DNA for the CDR3 is TGTGCCAGCAGCTTAGCCCCTAGGGATCAGCCCCAGCATTTT. The encoded protein is CASSLAPRDQPQHF. The chain uses TRBV7-8 and TRBJ1-5; the D is unclear. CDR3 length: 14 residues. Trimming left V 0 bases short and J 5 bases short, with 8 bases between. Germline CDR1 reads SGHVS; CDR2 reads FQNEAQ.

The rearrangement joins TRBV6-5 to TRBJ1-2; TRBD1 is a possible D gene (5 bases). V shed 6 bases and J shed 4 bases, with 18 bases lying between them. The CDR3 is made up of 15 amino acids. Germline-derived CDR1 and CDR2 are MNHEY and SVGAGI. The CDR3 DNA is TGTGCCAGCAGGAGAACGACAGATCGGGTCTATGGCTACACCTTC. Translated, it gives CASRRTTDRVYGYTF.

This clone was seen just once. V and J are TRBV24-1 and TRBJ2-7; D not certain. CDR3 length: 11 amino acids. Trimming removed 9 bases from V and 3 bases from J, with 8 bases in between. Germline V CDR1 and CDR2: KGHDR, SFDVKD. In DNA, the CDR3 is TGTGCCACCCTAGAATACTACGAGCAGTACTTC. Translated, it gives CATLEYYEQYF.

This clone appeared once. This rearrangement joins TRBV7-2 to TRBJ2-2; TRBD2 might be the D (5 bases). Trimming pared 1 base from V and 6 bases from J, leaving 12 bases between. CDR3 length equals 15 residues. From germline, CDR1 is SGHTA and CDR2 FQGNSA. The DNA for the CDR3 is TGTGCCAGCAGCTTAGTAACTGCGGGTGCCGGGGAGCTGTTTTTT. Its protein is CASSLVTAGAGELFF.

This clone has ten or more counts. The rearrangement uses TRBV5-6 and TRBJ2-7; 9 nucleotides line up with TRBD2. This CDR3 has 14 residues. The germline CDR1 and CDR2 sequences are SGHDT and YYEEEE. After removal of 6 bases from V and 5 bases from J, the junction contained 9 bases not matched to a gene. CDR3 nucleotides: TGTGCCAGCACTACGGGTAGCGGGGGACACGAGCAGTACTTC. Translated, it gives CASTTGSGGHEQYF.

The genes are TRBV12-3 or TRBV12-4 and TRBJ1-4, with 8 bases aligning to TRBD1. V shed 3 bases and J 10 bases; nucleotides not matched to a gene: 4. The CDR3 has 13 amino acids. CDR3 amino acids: CASSLDRVGKLFF. In DNA form, the CDR3 reads TGTGCCAGCAGTTTGGACAGGGTAGGAAAACTGTTTTTT.

The CDR3 bases are TGTGCCAGCTCACCCACAGGGGTGGAAAACACCATATATTTT. Residues: CASSPTGVENTIYF. The chain couples TRBV18 to TRBJ1-3; 7 bases match TRBD1. V lost 3 bases, J lost 6 bases, and 5 bases stayed unmatched. This CDR3 spans 14 amino acids. Looked up from germline, CDR1 is KGHSH and CDR2 is LQKENI. Full variable domain (outside the CDR3, taken from reference TRBV18 and TRBJ1-3): NAGVMQNPRHLVRRRGQEARLRCSPMKGHSHVYWYRQLPEEGLKFMVYLQKENIIDESGMPKERFSAEFPKEGPSILRIQQVVRGDSAAYFCASSPTGVENTIYFGEGSWLTVV.

The rearrangement links TRBV19 to TRBJ2-3, with D perhaps assigned TRBD1 or TRBD2 (6 bases each). In germline, CDR1 is LNHDA, CDR2 SQIVND (reference sequence). V dropped 5 bases and J dropped 1 base, with 13 bases sitting between them. CDR3 length: 15 amino acids. For the CDR3, the DNA is TGTGCCAGTAGTTGGGGGGCAGTTGGCACAGATACGCAGTATTTT. Encoded protein: CASSWGAVGTDTQYF. Complete variable domain (other parts from reference TRBV19 and TRBJ2-3): DGGITQSPKYLFRKEGQNVTLSCEQNLNHDAMYWYRQDPGQGLRLIYYSQIVNDFQKGDIAEGYSVSREKKESFPLTVTSAQKNPTAFYLCASSWGAVGTDTQYFGPGTRLTVL.

This CDR3 is CASSEARLREQYF. Written as DNA, the CDR3 is TGTGCCAGCAGTGAAGCGCGTCTCCGCGAGCAGTACTTC. The J gene is TRBJ2-7, the V gene TRBV6-1; no clear D gene. V was trimmed by 0 bases and J by 6 bases, leaving 9 bases between them. The CDR3 is 13 residues long. The V gene's germline CDR1 is MNHNS and CDR2 SASEGT.